This TCR beta chain appears in the sequencing data of a study of cytomegalovirus exposure and HLA in healthy donors. The ends were cut back, 2 bases at V and 10 bases at J, with 15 bases in the middle. CDR3 length: 13 amino acids. The germline V gene has CDR1 SGHDT and CDR2 YYEEEE. The PCR used 60 Vbeta and 13 Jbeta primers. This table comes from immunoSEQ multiplex PCR, and its TCRdb copy is limited to in-frame clones, with some not included. In the table there are 180,000 or so clones, approximately 80% of which are singletons. Those who donated were healthy bone marrow donors. Note on this clone: Its antigen is unknown.

Findings and caveats of the study: TRBV6-2, TRBV6-3 and some other V segments were unresolvable in 87-base-pair reads.

The sequenced sample consisted of PBMCs. The sequence came from a woman in her late teens or twenties in good health and CMV-seropositive. This chain links TRBV5-6 with TRBJ2-5; D perhaps matches TRBD2 (5 bases). The CDR3 spells CASSFLVNGDQYF. In DNA form, the CDR3 reads TGTGCCAGCAGCTTTTTGGTCAACGGGGACCAGTACTTC. Variable domain in full (rest from reference TRBV5-6 and TRBJ2-5): DAGVTQSPTHLIKTRGQQVTLRCSPKSGHDTVSWYQQALGQGPQFIFQYYEEEERQRGNFPDRFSGHQFPNYSSELNVNALLLGDSALYLCASSFLVNGDQYFGPGTRLLVL.